This T cell receptor (beta chain) emerged from a study of blood T cell repertoires in COVID-19. Study-level background: COVID-19 samples from acute and convalescent phases originated in the United States, Italy and Spain. In each case, the material was cDNA or gDNA derived from T cells, B-cell-depleted T cells, or PBMCs.

Allocation to cohorts depended on clinical history reported by the participants. Germline-derived CDR1 and CDR2 are MDHEN and SYDVKM. The V and J ends lost 5 bases and 5 bases, in that order; junction bases with no gene match: 12. The length of the CDR3 is 17 residues. This clone was recorded only once. Produced via immunoSEQ multiplex PCR; TCRdb's table is partial and in-frame only. The sample includes nearly 400,000 clones, just under 90% of them seen just once. Source material: PBMCs or T cells enriched from blood (not recorded which). The TCR sequence derives from a woman in her twenties or thirties who had recovered from COVID-19. The J gene is TRBJ1-1, the V gene TRBV28, with 12 positions matching TRBD1. CDR3 residues: CASSAGRDRGRRTEAFF. The CDR3 coding sequence is TGTGCCAGCAGTGCGGGTCGGGACAGGGGGCGAAGAACTGAAGCTTTCTTT.